Following are 19 T cell receptor beta chains from one sample sequenced in a study of beta chain features in type 1 diabetes. The entirety of the isolated RNA underwent reverse transcription, so expressed TCRB transcripts were sequenced. This table comes from immunoSEQ multiplex PCR, and its TCRdb copy is limited to in-frame clones, with some not included. The data show roughly 41,000 clones, 45% to 50% seen once. Sequenced: central memory CD4+ T cells from blood. These receptors all stem from a woman between 18 and 29 years old in good health.

The V call is TRBV6-1, the J call TRBJ2-1, with 8 bases matching TRBD1. Trimming cost V 8 bases and J 4 bases; bases outside gene matches: 10. CDR1 and CDR2 from the germline V gene are MNHNS and SASEGT. The CDR3 consists of 15 residues. The CDR3 sequence is CASLSSQGAYNEQFF. The CDR3 coding sequence is TGTGCCAGCTTATCGAGCCAGGGGGCTTACAATGAGCAGTTCTTC.

The chain recombines TRBV2 with TRBJ2-5, with 11 nucleotides matching TRBD1. Per the germline V gene, CDR1 is SNHLY and CDR2 is FYNNEI. Losses at the gene ends were 6 bases for V and 7 bases for J; bases not matched to a gene: 7. This CDR3 comprises 14 residues. This chain's CDR3 is CASSGGTGGGTQYF. The CDR3 bases are TGTGCCAGCAGCGGAGGGACAGGGGGGGGGACCCAGTACTTC.

V gene TRBV7-9 combines with J gene TRBJ1-3, with D perhaps matching TRBD1 (6 bases). The V gene lost 5 bases and the J gene lost 5 bases, with 13 bases spanning the gap. This CDR3 region has 14 residues. The germline V gene has CDR1 SEHNR and CDR2 FQNEAQ (reference sequence). The CDR3 bases are TGTGCCAGCAGCACGACAGGAGGAAGAAACACCATATATTTT. Translating gives CASSTTGGRNTIYF. Using reference TRBV7-9 and TRBJ1-3 for the parts outside the CDR3, the full variable domain is DTGVSQNPRHKITKRGQNVTFRCDPISEHNRLYWYRQTLGQGPEFLTYFQNEAQLEKSRLLSDRFSAERPKGSFSTLEIQRTEQGDSAMYLCASSTTGGRNTIYFGEGSWLTVV.

This clone has just a few counts. V usage is TRBV6-5 and J usage is TRBJ2-3; TRBD2 might be the D (6 bases). Germline V gives CDR1 MNHEY, CDR2 SVGAGI. CDR3 length equals 11 residues. V was cut by 9 bases and J by 10 bases, with 14 bases left in between. The CDR3 loop reads CARLGSSAQYF. In nucleotides, the CDR3 is TGTGCCAGACTCGGGAGTTCTGCGCAGTATTTT.

This clone was picked up a small number of times. The V call is TRBV5-1, the J call TRBJ2-1; TRBD2 matches 11 bases. Germline-derived CDR1 and CDR2 are SGHRS and YFSETQ. The V gene end was trimmed by 3 bases and the J gene end by 6 bases; junction bases not matched to a gene: 5. The CDR3 is made up of 15 amino acids. The CDR3 loop is CASSSGTSGLNEQFF. CDR3 DNA sequence: TGCGCCAGCAGCTCCGGGACTAGCGGACTCAATGAGCAGTTCTTC.

The gene calls are TRBV5-1 and TRBJ1-2, with 9 positions matching TRBD1. Unmatched junction bases numbered 6, after V lost 0 bases and J lost 6 bases. This CDR3 has 15 amino acids. Germline CDR1 SGHRS, CDR2 YFSETQ. Here the CDR3 reads CASSLVKTGGDGYTF. DNA for the CDR3: TGCGCCAGCAGCTTGGTTAAAACAGGGGGCGATGGCTACACCTTC.

The chain uses TRBV5-8 and TRBJ2-1; 10 bases are a match to TRBD2. The V segment lost 1 base and the J segment 7 bases; nucleotides outside the gene matches: 8. CDR1 and CDR2 (germline): SGHTS, YDEGEE. CDR3 length equals 16 residues. CDR3 amino acids: CASSLSSASGSNEQFF. For the CDR3, the DNA is TGTGCCAGCAGCTTGTCGTCGGCTAGCGGGAGTAATGAGCAGTTCTTC. Together with reference TRBV5-8 and TRBJ2-1, the CDR3 gives the full variable domain: EAGVTQSPTHLIKTRGQQATLRCSPISGHTSVYWYQQALGLGLQFLLWYDEGEERNRGNFPPRFSGRQFPNYSSELNVNALELEDSALYLCASSLSSASGSNEQFFGPGTRLTVL.

The V gene is TRBV5-1, the J gene TRBJ1-2; 8 positions agree with TRBD1. J was trimmed by 8 bases and V by 0 bases; bases with no gene match: 6. The CDR3 runs to 14 residues. Germline CDR1 and CDR2: SGHRS and YFSETQ. In nucleotides, the CDR3 is TGCGCCAGCAGCTTGGACAGGGGGGCAGGGGGCTACACCTTC. Its translation is CASSLDRGAGGYTF.

As regards this clone: The same CDR3 arises from other DNA sequences in this sample as well. This rearrangement joins TRBV19 to TRBJ2-2; D call uncertain. This CDR3 has 13 residues. The germline CDR1 and CDR2 sequences are LNHDA and SQIVND (reference sequence). The V end lost 2 bases, the J end lost 5 bases, and 6 bases lay between the germline ends. DNA of the CDR3: TGTGCCAGTAGTATACTTCGGACCGGGGAGCTGTTTTTT. It encodes CASSILRTGELFF.

This rearrangement joins TRBV6-6 to TRBJ2-3; 9 bases match TRBD2. Germline CDR1 and CDR2: MNHNY and SVGAGI (reference sequence). V dropped 7 bases and J dropped 4; count of bases not matched to a gene: 12. The CDR3 covers 16 residues. This CDR3 is CASTSRVAGAPDTQYF. The CDR3, as DNA: TGTGCCAGCACCTCCAGAGTAGCGGGAGCCCCAGATACGCAGTATTTT.

The rearrangement links TRBV10-3 to TRBJ1-1; D possibly corresponds to TRBD1 (6 bases). The CDR3 has 13 residues. The V end was cut by 0 bases, the J end by 6 bases, with 8 bases between. Looked up from germline, CDR1 is ENHRY and CDR2 is SYGVKD. CDR3 amino acids: CAISESAGAEAFF. The CDR3 nucleotides are TGTGCCATCAGTGAGTCCGCAGGGGCTGAAGCTTTCTTT.

This clone was counted between two and nine times. V is TRBV21-1 and J is TRBJ1-5; the DNA was not used to check the table's D call, TRBD1. TRBV21-1 has pseudogene status. The CDR3 loop spans 18 amino acids. The CDR3 DNA reads TGTGCCAGCAGCAATTGGACAGGGGGTACTGGGAGCAATCAGCCCCAGCATTTT. Translation gives CASSNWTGGTGSNQPQHF.

The J gene is TRBJ2-5, the V gene TRBV23-1; TRBD1 is a possible D gene (6 bases). Gene TRBJ2-7 matches the end of the DNA better, so the J call may be wrong. TRBV23-1 is an ORF, with its function uncertain. This CDR3 spans 17 amino acids. The CDR3, as DNA: TGCGCCAGCAGCCAAAGACGGGCAGGGGCTGACTCCTACGAGCAGTACTTC. This translates into CASSQRRAGADSYEQYF.

The rearrangement joins TRBV18 to TRBJ1-2, with D perhaps TRBD1 (5 bases). Germline V gene data show CDR1 as KGHSH and CDR2 as LQKENI. Deletions cut 0 bases from V and 2 bases from J, with 10 bases between. The CDR3 consists of 15 residues. CDR3 loop: CASSPPSAGNYGYTF. DNA for the CDR3: TGTGCCAGCTCACCACCCTCCGCAGGGAACTATGGCTACACCTTC.

The chain joins TRBV5-4 to TRBJ1-2; a weak D match, TRBD1 (5 bases). V gave up 4 bases and J gave up 5 bases, with 15 bases separating them. There are 14 residues in the CDR3. In germline, CDR1 is SGHNT, CDR2 YYREEE (reference sequence). The CDR3 nucleotides read TGTGCCAGCAGCCCCGGCCAGGGTGGGTATGGCTACACCTTC. It yields the protein CASSPGQGGYGYTF.

J is TRBJ2-2 and V is TRBV10-3, with TRBD2 matching over 11 bases. CDR1 and CDR2 (germline): ENHRY, SYGVKD. With 2 bases clipped from V and 4 bases from J, the junction kept 12 bases outside the gene matches. The CDR3 consists of 19 residues. The CDR3 spells CAISERLSLAGGSTGELFF. DNA for the CDR3: TGTGCCATCAGTGAGCGCCTGAGTCTAGCGGGAGGAAGCACCGGGGAGCTGTTTTTT.

This clone was detected a few times. The genes are TRBV5-1 and TRBJ2-5; 11 positions match TRBD2. The CDR3 extends over 15 amino acids. The V gene end was trimmed by 4 bases and the J gene end by 0 bases; junction bases not matched to a gene: 2. CDR1 is SGHRS, CDR2 YFSETQ, per germline. CDR3 sequence reads: CASSPGLADQETQYF. CDR3 sequence (DNA): TGCGCCAGCAGCCCGGGACTAGCGGACCAAGAGACCCAGTACTTC.

In this sample, this clone turned up once. This sequence joins TRBV2 and TRBJ2-3; D is unresolved. CDR3 length equals 15 residues. V was trimmed by 2 bases and J by 1 base, leaving 10 bases between them. Germline CDR1 SNHLY, CDR2 FYNNEI. The CDR3 DNA is TGTGCCAGCAGTGAAACCAGAATACGCACAGATACGCAGTATTTT. Residues: CASSETRIRTDTQYF.

The rearrangement links TRBV10-1 to TRBJ1-1; D is unresolved. The germline CDR1 and CDR2 sequences are WNHNN and SYGVQD (reference sequence). The V end lost 1 base, the J end lost 5 bases, and 8 bases lay between the germline ends. The CDR3 spans 13 residues. The CDR3 DNA reads TGCGCCAGCAGTGAGTTCAGTGGTACTGAAGCTTTCTTT. Protein product: CASSEFSGTEAFF.